Following are 30 T cell receptor beta chains from one sample sequenced in a study of CD8 T cell repertoires and HIV-1 epitope variants. No cognate antigen is known for these TCRs. Profiling relied on immunoSEQ multiplex PCR, and the TCRdb table lists in-frame clones only, not all of them. The data show 1,000 or so clones, around two thirds seen once. The material sequenced was cultured CD8+ T cells derived from PBMCs. These receptors all stem from a male donor with HIV.

The CDR3 DNA reads as TGTGCTAGTGGTTTCTTAGCGGGGGGGGACAATGAGCAGTTCTTC. Its translation is CASGFLAGGDNEQFF. The gene calls are TRBV12-5 and TRBJ2-1, with 11 nucleotides matching TRBD2. J gave up 5 bases and V 3 bases, and 3 bases lay outside the gene matches. CDR3 length equals 15 residues. Looked up from germline, CDR1 is LGHNT and CDR2 is FRNRAP.

The chain couples TRBV30 to TRBJ1-4, with TRBD1 matching over 9 bases. Looked up from germline, CDR1 is GTSNPN and CDR2 is SVGIG (reference sequence). This CDR3 has 14 amino acids. Trimming took 3 bases from V and 8 from J; bases not matched to a gene: 7. CDR3 region: CAWSTGQGREKLFF. The DNA of the CDR3 is TGTGCCTGGAGCACGGGACAGGGACGCGAAAAACTGTTTTTT.

The chain employs TRBV29-1 and TRBJ2-1; 11 bases align to TRBD2. The germline V gene encodes CDR1 SQVTM and CDR2 ANQGSEA. V was clipped by 5 bases and J by 6 bases; unmatched bases: 9. The CDR3 sequence is 15 residues long. CDR3 residues: CSVRQLAGVGNEQFF. The CDR3 DNA follows: TGCAGCGTTCGTCAACTAGCGGGAGTGGGCAATGAGCAGTTCTTC.

The chain joins TRBV11-2 to TRBJ2-2, with D perhaps TRBD2 (5 bases). This CDR3 region has 14 residues. Germline V gene lookup returns CDR1 SGHAT and CDR2 FQNNGV. Trimming cost V 1 base and J 5 bases, with 8 bases left between them. In DNA form, the CDR3 reads TGTGCCAGCAGCTTAGCCCGGAGGACCGGGGAGCTGTTTTTT. Translating it yields CASSLARRTGELFF. The complete variable domain, with remaining parts taken from reference TRBV11-2 and TRBJ2-2, reads EAGVAQSPRYKIIEKRQSVAFWCNPISGHATLYWYQQILGQGPKLLIQFQNNGVVDDSQLPKDRFSAERLKGVDSTLKIQPAKLEDSAVYLCASSLARRTGELFFGEGSRLTVL.

About this clone itself: One end of the junction does not line up with germline, which may come from a read error. The chain carries TRBV27 and TRBJ2-1, with 12 bases that match TRBD2. The CDR3 is made up of 15 amino acids. CDR1 is MNHEY, CDR2 SMNVEV, per germline (reference sequence). CDR3 amino acids: CASTLLAGGPNEQFF. CDR3 sequence (DNA): TGTGCCAGCACTTTACTAGCGGGGGGCCCTAATGAGCAGTTCTTC.

The chain recombines TRBV28 with TRBJ2-7, with 11 bases that match TRBD1. Losses at the gene ends were 3 bases for V and 2 bases for J; bases not matched to a gene: 9. The germline V gene encodes CDR1 MDHEN and CDR2 SYDVKM. CDR3 length equals 17 residues. As DNA, the CDR3 is TGTGCCAGCAGTTTCAGGGGGACAGGGGGTCATACCTACGAGCAGTACTTC. Residues: CASSFRGTGGHTYEQYF.

This chain uses TRBV11-3 with TRBJ1-1, with D perhaps matching TRBD1 (5 bases). This CDR3 region has 11 residues. The germline CDR1 and CDR2 sequences are SGHNT and YENEEA. The V and J ends lost 1 base and 8 bases respectively, with 5 bases between them. The CDR3: CASSLGGEAFF. The CDR3 bases are TGTGCCAGCAGCTTAGGGGGGGAAGCTTTCTTT.

This clone was picked up one time. V is TRBV19 and J is TRBJ1-5; 8 bases are shared with TRBD1. The CDR3 is made up of 14 amino acids. V lost 7 bases, J lost 6 bases, and 8 bases stayed unmatched. The germline CDR1 and CDR2 sequences are LNHDA and SQIVND (reference sequence). As DNA, the CDR3 is TGTGCCAGTAATCCCGGGGACAGGAGTCAGCCCCAGCATTTT. This sequence encodes CASNPGDRSQPQHF.

The chain joins TRBV5-4 to TRBJ2-2; D might be TRBD1 (5 bases). Germline CDR1 reads SGHNT; CDR2 reads YYREEE (reference sequence). This CDR3 spans 13 amino acids. The ends were cut back, 2 bases at V and 6 bases at J, with 8 bases in the middle. The CDR3 is CASSFLGPGELFF. CDR3 nucleotides: TGTGCCAGCAGCTTTCTGGGGCCCGGGGAGCTGTTTTTT.

DNA for the CDR3: TGTGCCAGCAGCGATAAAGGAGAAAAACTGTTTTTT. Its translation is CASSDKGEKLFF. This sequence joins TRBV13 and TRBJ1-4; D gene unclear. Germline loops: CDR1 PRHDT, CDR2 FYEKMQ (reference sequence). The CDR3 contains 12 residues. V was cut by 5 bases and J by 8 bases, with 9 bases left in between.

This clone showed up just once. As DNA, the CDR3 is TGCGCCAGCAGGGGGGGATGGGGCAAGGGTACCTACGAGCAGTACTTC. This encodes CASRGGWGKGTYEQYF. V is TRBV10-2 and J is TRBJ2-7; TRBD2 might be the D (6 bases). Germline values: CDR1 WSHSY, CDR2 SAAADI. The CDR3 is made up of 16 amino acids. Trimming pared 6 bases from V and 2 bases from J, leaving 20 bases between.

The gene calls are TRBV28 and TRBJ1-3; 8 nucleotides agree with TRBD1. The CDR3 is 18 residues long. V was clipped by 2 bases and J by 0 bases; unmatched bases: 9. Germline CDR1 MDHEN, CDR2 SYDVKM. Here the CDR3 reads CASSLNLGQDSSGNTIYF. For the CDR3, the DNA is TGTGCCAGCAGTTTAAATCTGGGACAGGACAGCTCTGGAAACACCATATATTTT.

This rearrangement joins TRBV6-5 to TRBJ1-3, with D possibly being TRBD1 (5 bases). Germline-derived CDR1 and CDR2 are MNHEY and SVGAGI. The CDR3 loop spans 14 amino acids. V was pared by 5 bases and J by 4 bases, with 12 bases between. The DNA of the CDR3 is TGTGCCAGCAGTCCCGGGGGGGAAGGAAACACCATATATTTT. This codes for CASSPGGEGNTIYF.

The rearrangement uses TRBV28 and TRBJ2-1; 9 positions agree with TRBD2. Germline loops: CDR1 MDHEN, CDR2 SYDVKM. The CDR3 has 16 residues. After removal of 2 bases from V and 5 bases from J, the junction contained 7 bases not matched to a gene. The CDR3 nucleotides read TGTGCCAGCAGTTTAACTCTAGCGGGGTACCACAATGAGCAGTTCTTC. Protein sequence: CASSLTLAGYHNEQFF. The complete variable domain, with remaining parts taken from reference TRBV28 and TRBJ2-1, reads DVKVTQSSRYLVKRTGEKVFLECVQDMDHENMFWYRQDPGLGLRLIYFSYDVKMKEKGDIPEGYSVSREKKERFSLILESASTNQTSMYLCASSLTLAGYHNEQFFGPGTRLTVL.

V usage is TRBV6-5 and J usage is TRBJ2-5; TRBD2 aligns across 11 bases. With 0 bases clipped from V and 1 base from J, the junction kept 1 base outside the gene matches. CDR1 is MNHEY, CDR2 SVGAGI, per germline. The CDR3 spans 16 residues. In DNA, the CDR3 is TGTGCCAGCAGTTACTCCGGGACTAGCGGCCAAGAGACCCAGTACTTC. The encoded protein is CASSYSGTSGQETQYF.

This clone was detected once. This sequence joins TRBV13 and TRBJ2-3, with D possibly matching TRBD2 (5 bases). This CDR3 region has 17 residues. The germline V gene has CDR1 PRHDT and CDR2 FYEKMQ (reference sequence). Deletions cut 5 bases from V and 2 bases from J, with 20 bases between. The CDR3 is CASSALLRVSLTDTQYF. CDR3 nucleotide sequence: TGTGCCAGCAGCGCCCTCCTGAGGGTTTCCCTCACAGATACGCAGTATTTT.

The genes are TRBV5-1 and TRBJ1-2; TRBD1 might be the D (5 bases). Trimming took off 3 bases at V and 3 bases at J, with 12 bases between the two ends. The V gene's germline CDR1 is SGHRS and CDR2 YFSETQ. CDR3 length: 14 residues. CDR3 coding DNA: TGCGCCAGCAGCTGGGAACAGGACGACTATGGCTACACCTTC. As protein: CASSWEQDDYGYTF.

This clone was seen only a few times. CDR3 sequence reads: CASSLGGQGGETQYF. In nucleotides, the CDR3 is TGTGCCAGCAGTTTAGGAGGGCAGGGCGGAGAGACCCAGTACTTC. This rearrangement joins TRBV27 to TRBJ2-5; D might be TRBD2 (6 bases). Per the germline V gene, CDR1 is MNHEY and CDR2 is SMNVEV (reference sequence). With 2 bases removed from V and 4 bases from J, the gap between germline ends came to 14 bases. This CDR3 spans 15 amino acids.

The J gene is TRBJ2-5, the V gene TRBV5-4, with TRBD2 matching over 7 bases. Trimming removed 4 bases from V and 4 bases from J; junction bases left unmatched: 13. The CDR3 is made up of 16 amino acids. The germline CDR1 and CDR2 sequences are SGHNT and YYREEE (reference sequence). CDR3: CASSQPGTTNGETQYF. The CDR3 DNA is TGTGCCAGCAGCCAGCCCGGGACTACCAATGGAGAGACCCAGTACTTC. Full variable domain (remainder filled in from reference TRBV5-4 and TRBJ2-5): ETGVTQSPTHLIKTRGQQVTLRCSSQSGHNTVSWYQQALGQGPQFIFQYYREEENGRGNFPPRFSGLQFPNYSSELNVNALELDDSALYLCASSQPGTTNGETQYFGPGTRLLVL.

This clone is deemed large (0.1 to 1%). V and J are TRBV4-3 and TRBJ1-2; D remains ambiguous. This CDR3 spans 16 amino acids. The V gene's germline CDR1 is LGHNA and CDR2 YSLEER. V was clipped by 0 bases and J by 3 bases, with 14 bases between them. CDR3 sequence (DNA): TGCGCCAGCAGCCAAGATCCCGTCGAACTCGACTATGGCTACACCTTC. Translation: CASSQDPVELDYGYTF.

The chain joins TRBV6-1 to TRBJ2-7; D gene uncertain. V was cut by 3 bases and J by 4 bases, with 4 bases left in between. CDR1 and CDR2 (germline): MNHNS, SASEGT. The CDR3 is 11 residues long. As DNA, the CDR3 is TGTGCCAGCAGTGAGTTTTACGAGCAGTACTTC. It codes for CASSEFYEQYF.

The chain recombines TRBV19 with TRBJ2-1; weak D call: TRBD2 (6 bases). This CDR3 spans 14 amino acids. Germline V gives CDR1 LNHDA, CDR2 SQIVND (reference sequence). The ends were cut back, 3 bases at V and 4 bases at J, with 10 bases in the middle. As DNA, the CDR3 is TGTGCCAGTAGTATGTCGGGACTTTACAATGAGCAGTTCTTC. This encodes CASSMSGLYNEQFF.

The gene calls are TRBV5-4 and TRBJ2-3; 8 nucleotides line up with TRBD2. J gave up 4 bases and V 4 bases, and 8 bases lay outside the gene matches. The CDR3 totals 15 residues. The V gene's germline CDR1 is SGHNT and CDR2 YYREEE (reference sequence). The CDR3 protein is CASSRREGRSDTQYF. Written as DNA, the CDR3 is TGTGCCAGCAGCCGCCGGGAGGGGCGGTCAGATACGCAGTATTTT.

V usage is TRBV5-1 and J usage is TRBJ2-7; 7 bases are shared with TRBD2. In germline, CDR1 is SGHRS, CDR2 YFSETQ. The CDR3 length is 17 residues. The ends lost 2 bases at V and 0 bases at J; junction bases unmatched: 11. CDR3 DNA sequence: TGCGCCAGCAGCTTATACAGCGGGACCACAAGCTCCTACGAGCAGTACTTC. Translated: CASSLYSGTTSSYEQYF. Filled out from reference TRBV5-1 and TRBJ2-7, the complete variable domain reads KAGVTQTPRYLIKTRGQQVTLSCSPISGHRSVSWYQQTPGQGLQFLFEYFSETQRNKGNFPGRFSGRQFSNSRSEMNVSTLELGDSALYLCASSLYSGTTSSYEQYFGPGTRLTVT.

The chain is built from TRBV28 and TRBJ1-1; D gene uncertain. V was pared by 6 bases and J by 0 bases, with 17 bases between. Germline V lookup: CDR1 MDHEN, CDR2 SYDVKM. There are 16 residues in the CDR3. CDR3 DNA sequence: TGTGCCAGCAGCCCGAACCTCTCATCTATGAACACTGAAGCTTTCTTT. It is translated as CASSPNLSSMNTEAFF.

This chain joins TRBV2 and TRBJ2-7; the D gene could be TRBD1 or TRBD2 (6 bases each). V lost 6 bases and J lost 9, with 24 bases in between. The CDR3 length is 15 residues. Germline CDR1 SNHLY, CDR2 FYNNEI. In DNA form, the CDR3 reads TGTGCCAGCAGGGGATCGACAGGCCTTGTGGGGGGGCAGTACTTC. The encoded protein is CASRGSTGLVGGQYF.

The J gene is TRBJ2-3, the V gene TRBV7-8; D may correspond to TRBD1 or TRBD2 (7 bases each). This CDR3 comprises 16 residues. V was shortened by 4 bases and J by 5 bases, with 19 bases between the two germline ends. CDR1 and CDR2 from the germline V gene are SGHVS and FQNEAQ. In nucleotides, the CDR3 is TGTGCCAGCAGCTCCCCAGGGAGGGGGCAAGGAGATACGCAGTATTTT. Residues: CASSSPGRGQGDTQYF.

The J gene is TRBJ1-1, the V gene TRBV7-8; tentative D call: TRBD1 (5 bases). The CDR3 is made up of 11 amino acids. The V end was cut by 4 bases, the J end by 12 bases, with 12 bases between. Germline CDR1 and CDR2: SGHVS and FQNEAQ. The DNA of the CDR3 is TGTGCCAGCAGCTCCACGGGGCAAACTTTCTTT. It codes for CASSSTGQTFF.

The chain employs TRBV25-1 and TRBJ1-2; 7 nucleotides match TRBD1. The CDR3 contains 16 residues. After removal of 4 bases from V and 2 bases from J, the junction contained 10 bases not matched to a gene. Germline V gene data show CDR1 as MGHDK and CDR2 as SYGVNS. The CDR3 region is CASSAPQGISNYGYTF. DNA for the CDR3: TGTGCCAGCAGTGCGCCACAGGGGATCAGCAACTATGGCTACACCTTC.

The rearrangement links TRBV4-1 to TRBJ1-5, with 8 bases lining up with TRBD1. The CDR3 covers 15 residues. The V segment lost 4 bases and the J segment 6 bases; nucleotides outside the gene matches: 8. Germline values: CDR1 MGHRA, CDR2 YSYEKL. The CDR3 sequence: CASSLGTGRGQPQHF. The DNA for the CDR3 is TGCGCCAGCAGCCTCGGGACAGGTCGCGGTCAGCCCCAGCATTTT.